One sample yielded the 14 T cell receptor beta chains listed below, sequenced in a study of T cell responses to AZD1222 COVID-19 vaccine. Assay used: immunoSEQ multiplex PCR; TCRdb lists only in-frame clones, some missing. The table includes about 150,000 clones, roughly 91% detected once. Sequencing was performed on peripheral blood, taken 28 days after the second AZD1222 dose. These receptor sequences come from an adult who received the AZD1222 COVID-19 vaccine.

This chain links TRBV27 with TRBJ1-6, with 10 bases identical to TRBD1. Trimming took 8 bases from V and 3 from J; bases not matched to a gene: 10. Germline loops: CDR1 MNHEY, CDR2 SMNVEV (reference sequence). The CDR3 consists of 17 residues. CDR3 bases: TGTGCCAGCCGATTTGGGACAGGGGAAAACTATAATTCACCCCTCCACTTT. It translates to CASRFGTGENYNSPLHF.

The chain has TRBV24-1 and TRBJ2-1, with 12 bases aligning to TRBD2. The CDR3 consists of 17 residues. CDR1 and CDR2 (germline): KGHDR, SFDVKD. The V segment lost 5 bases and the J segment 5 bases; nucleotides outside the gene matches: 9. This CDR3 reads CATSAGKLAGGDNEQFF. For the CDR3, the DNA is TGTGCCACCAGTGCCGGGAAACTAGCGGGGGGCGACAATGAGCAGTTCTTC.

The DNA of the CDR3 is TGTGCCAGCAGTTTTGGGTTGACCCTCCACTTT. It is translated as CASSFGLTLHF. The chain recombines TRBV12-3 or TRBV12-4 with TRBJ1-6; no clear D gene. V shed 3 bases and J shed 14 bases, with 8 bases lying between them. The CDR3 consists of 11 residues.

In nucleotides, the CDR3 is TGTGCCTGGAGTGTGTTCACAGGGAAGGGAGATCAGCCCCAGCATTTT. Its translation is CAWSVFTGKGDQPQHF. V is TRBV30 and J is TRBJ1-5; D is possibly TRBD1 (6 bases). The germline V gene has CDR1 GTSNPN and CDR2 SVGIG (reference sequence). V was shortened by 0 bases and J by 5 bases, with 17 bases between the two germline ends. This CDR3 is 16 amino acids long.

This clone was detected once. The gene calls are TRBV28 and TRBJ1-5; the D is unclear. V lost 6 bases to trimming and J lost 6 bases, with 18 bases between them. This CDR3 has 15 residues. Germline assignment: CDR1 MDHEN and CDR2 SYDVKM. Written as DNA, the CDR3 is TGTGCCAGCAGAAGTAGACAATGGAATAGTCAGCCCCAGCATTTT. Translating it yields CASRSRQWNSQPQHF.

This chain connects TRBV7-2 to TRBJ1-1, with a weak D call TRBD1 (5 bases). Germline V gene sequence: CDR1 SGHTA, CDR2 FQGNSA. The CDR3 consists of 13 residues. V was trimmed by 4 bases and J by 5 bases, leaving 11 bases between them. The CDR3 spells CASSWGEGTEAFF. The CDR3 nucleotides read TGTGCCAGCAGCTGGGGGGAGGGGACTGAAGCTTTCTTT.

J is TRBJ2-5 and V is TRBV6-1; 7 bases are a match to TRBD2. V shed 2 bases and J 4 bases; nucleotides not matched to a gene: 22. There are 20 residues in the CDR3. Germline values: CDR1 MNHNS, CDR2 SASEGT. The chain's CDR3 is CASSEFRVRTRKGVGETQYF. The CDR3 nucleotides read TGTGCCAGCAGTGAATTTCGTGTTCGGACTAGGAAAGGCGTAGGAGAGACCCAGTACTTC.

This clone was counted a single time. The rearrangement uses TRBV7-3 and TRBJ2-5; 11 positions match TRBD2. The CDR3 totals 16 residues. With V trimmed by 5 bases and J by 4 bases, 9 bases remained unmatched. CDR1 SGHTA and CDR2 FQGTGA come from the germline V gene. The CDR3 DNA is TGTGCCAGCAGCCCGAATCCGGGACTAGCGGTAGAGACCCAGTACTTC. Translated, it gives CASSPNPGLAVETQYF.

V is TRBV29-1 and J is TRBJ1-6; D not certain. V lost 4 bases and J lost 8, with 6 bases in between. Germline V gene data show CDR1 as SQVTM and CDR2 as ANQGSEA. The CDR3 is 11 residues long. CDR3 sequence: CSVGEDSPLHF. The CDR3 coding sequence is TGCAGCGTTGGTGAGGATTCACCCCTCCACTTT.

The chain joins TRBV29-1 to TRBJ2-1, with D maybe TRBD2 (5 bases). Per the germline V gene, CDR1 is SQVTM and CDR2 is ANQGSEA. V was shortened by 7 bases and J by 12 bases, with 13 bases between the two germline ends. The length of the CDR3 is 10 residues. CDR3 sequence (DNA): TGCAGCGCCTCGGGGTTTGTGCAGTTCTTC. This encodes CSASGFVQFF.

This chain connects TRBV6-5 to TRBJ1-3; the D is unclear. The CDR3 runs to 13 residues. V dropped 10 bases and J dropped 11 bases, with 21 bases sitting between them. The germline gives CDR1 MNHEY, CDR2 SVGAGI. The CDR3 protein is CATGSKKGSSIYF. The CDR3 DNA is TGTGCCACCGGCTCAAAGAAGGGCAGCTCCATATATTTT.

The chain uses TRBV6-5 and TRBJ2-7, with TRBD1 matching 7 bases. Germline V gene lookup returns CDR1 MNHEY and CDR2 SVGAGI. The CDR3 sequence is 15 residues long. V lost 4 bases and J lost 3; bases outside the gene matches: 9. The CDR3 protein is CASSSYGQDIYEQYF. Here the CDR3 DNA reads TGTGCCAGCAGTTCCTATGGACAGGACATCTACGAGCAGTACTTC.

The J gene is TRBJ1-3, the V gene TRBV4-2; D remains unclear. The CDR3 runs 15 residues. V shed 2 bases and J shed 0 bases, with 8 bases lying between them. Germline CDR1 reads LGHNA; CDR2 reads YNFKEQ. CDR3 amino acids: CASSQFGSSGNTIYF. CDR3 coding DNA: TGTGCCAGCAGCCAATTCGGGAGCTCTGGAAACACCATATATTTT.

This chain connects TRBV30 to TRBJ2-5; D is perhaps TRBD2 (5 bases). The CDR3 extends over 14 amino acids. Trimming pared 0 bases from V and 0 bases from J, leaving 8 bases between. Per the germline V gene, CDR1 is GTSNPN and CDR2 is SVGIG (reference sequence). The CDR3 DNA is TGTGCCTGGAGTGTCGGAGGTAACCAAGAGACCCAGTACTTC. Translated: CAWSVGGNQETQYF.